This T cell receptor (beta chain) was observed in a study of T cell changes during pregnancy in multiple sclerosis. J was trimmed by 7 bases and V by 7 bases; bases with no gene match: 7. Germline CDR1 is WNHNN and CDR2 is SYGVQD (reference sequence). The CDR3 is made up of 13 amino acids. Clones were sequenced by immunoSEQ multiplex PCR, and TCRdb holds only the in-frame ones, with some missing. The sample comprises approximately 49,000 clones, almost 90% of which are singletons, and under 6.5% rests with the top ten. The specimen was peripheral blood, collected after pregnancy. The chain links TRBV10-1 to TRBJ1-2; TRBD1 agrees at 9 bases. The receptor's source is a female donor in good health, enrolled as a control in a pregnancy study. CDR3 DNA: TGCGCCAGCACTGGGGACAGGGCTTGTGGCTACACCTTC. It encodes CASTGDRACGYTF.